These T cell receptor beta chains were read from a single sample in a study of PD-L1 blockade in urothelial cancer. The table came from immunoSEQ multiplex PCR; TCRdb's copy has only in-frame clones and leaves some out. Among about 88,000 clones listed, more than 90% were seen once. The material was PBMCs, obtained around atezolizumab (anti-PD-L1) treatment. These receptors were obtained from a man aged 55 to 70 with urothelial cancer. CDR3s include the opening cysteine and the closing phenylalanine or tryptophan. Fields, in order: V gene, J gene, clone size, CDR3 protein. Some rows mark clone size as missing; the rest say once, few, many or name a class of expanded clone.

TRBV6-1,TRBJ1-2,NA,CASSEPRPGRGYTF
TRBV28,TRBJ1-2,NA,CASSFSAGVSSSNYGYTF
TRBV28,TRBJ2-7,NA,CASIPNGVENEQYF
TRBV18,TRBJ2-7,once,CASSLTRDYEQYF
TRBV7-9,TRBJ2-5,NA,CASSPPGVPETQYF
TRBV27,TRBJ2-5,NA,CASSPGVGGRKETQYF
TRBV5-3,TRBJ2-7,once,CARSLARDRSPYEQYF
TRBV10-3,TRBJ2-7,NA,CAISGVRDGYEQYF
TRBV5-4,TRBJ1-1,NA,CASSPPGQGWTEAFF
TRBV7-3,TRBJ2-1,NA,CASSLNGGASDEQFF
TRBV5-1,TRBJ1-1,NA,CASRGDIGAGSEAFF
TRBV5-1,TRBJ1-3,NA,CASSTDTGYSGNTIYF
TRBV4-3,TRBJ2-7,NA,CASSQELAGFYEQYF
TRBV5-1,TRBJ2-1,once,CASSLARGSNEQFF
TRBV7-2,TRBJ2-5,NA,CASSLGVQETQYF
TRBV7-2,TRBJ1-2,NA,CASSLGRGGYTF
TRBV4-2,TRBJ2-3,NA,CASSQNPAGSTDTQYF
TRBV7-9,TRBJ2-3,NA,CASSFPMDTQYF
TRBV11-2,TRBJ2-3,NA,CASSLKSGGDTQYF
TRBV6-1,TRBJ2-2,once,CASRRQGSTGELFF
TRBV7-6,TRBJ1-6,NA,CASSLTETVNSPLHF
TRBV12-2,TRBJ2-1,NA,CASRRSGSSYNEQFF
TRBV6-6,TRBJ2-4,NA,CASTIGQAPNIQYF
TRBV5-1,TRBJ2-3,NA,CASSLYQDTQYF
TRBV27,TRBJ2-2,NA,CASSLFGTGALISNTGELFF
TRBV5-6,TRBJ1-2,NA,CASSLGDYGYTF
TRBV4-3,TRBJ2-5,NA,CASSQGRGGWETQYF
TRBV7-8,TRBJ2-1,NA,CASSLSQGSYNEQFF
TRBV7-2,TRBJ1-1,NA,CASSLGVTRTEAFF
TRBV7-2,TRBJ2-2,once,CASSLTGSTGELFF
TRBV19,TRBJ2-1,once,CASSKLAGGNNEQFF
TRBV7-9,TRBJ2-3,NA,CASSPYEGLAHRSGYTQYF
TRBV20-1,TRBJ2-5,once,CSAAQGETQYF
TRBV7-3,TRBJ2-1,NA,CASSLVLNNEQFF
TRBV5-6,TRBJ2-7,NA,CASSKPGTGAYEQYF
TRBV11-2,TRBJ2-7,NA,CASSLEDRGLWEQYF
TRBV4-2,TRBJ1-1,few,CASSQVGQGAEAFF
TRBV5-6,TRBJ2-7,NA,CASSLGGRAYEQYF
TRBV9,TRBJ1-3,NA,CASSVGGTGVFGNTIYF
TRBV15,TRBJ2-6,NA,CATTQGSSSGANVLTF
TRBV19,TRBJ2-5,NA,CASSIGPAAGEETQYF
TRBV4-3,TRBJ2-3,NA,CASSQGEGTQYF
TRBV7-8,TRBJ1-1,NA,CASSLSSVTGTEAFF
TRBV2,TRBJ2-1,once,CASSEDERDSYNEQFF
TRBV30,TRBJ1-6,NA,CAWNEQTNNSPLHF
TRBV5-6,TRBJ2-1,NA,CASSLDGRGYNEQFF
TRBV7-2,TRBJ2-2,NA,CASSTPSGTGEPFF
TRBV4-3,TRBJ2-1,NA,CASSQDGTVHEQFF
TRBV5-1,TRBJ1-1,NA,CASSLVGGDRVYTEAFF
TRBV14,TRBJ2-5,NA,CASSPRVQETQYF
TRBV7-2,TRBJ1-1,NA,CASSLGRDLKAFF
TRBV4-3,TRBJ2-2,NA,CASSQSTSGRAGTGELFF